This T cell receptor beta chain originates from a study of blood T cell repertoires in COVID-19. Living in about two dozen US areas, the participants were between roughly 18 and 90 years of age. Method: immunoSEQ multiplex PCR; TCRdb's copy keeps in-frame clones and lacks some. Of a few hundred thousand clones in the sample, approximately 87% are singletons; the top ten hold about a tenth. The CDR3 contains 13 residues. Between the trimmed V and J ends, which lost 1 base and 7 bases, there was a span of 10 bases. The receptor's source is a woman aged 50 to 65 who had recovered from COVID-19. Sequenced material: PBMCs or T cells enriched from blood (not recorded which). This chain links TRBV12-3 or TRBV12-4 with TRBJ1-1; D ambiguous. The CDR3 spells CASSLGGMGEAFF. As DNA, the CDR3 is TGTGCCAGCAGTTTAGGAGGGATGGGTGAAGCTTTCTTT.